This entry lists 20 T cell receptor beta chains sequenced from one sample in a study of regulatory T cells in long-lasting Graves disease. With iRepertoire HTBI primers and Arm-PCR of CDR3 regions, TCR beta libraries were built. TCRdb redid the calling of the multiplex PCR reads with MiXCR, one entry per CDR3 protein. The sample records hundreds of thousands of distinct CDR3 sequences, around 20% being singletons. Time point reported: persistent/refractory GD, antithyroid drugs over 5 years with positive TRAb. Following extraction of RNA from PBMCs, that RNA was used to make the TCR library. The sample in question was peripheral blood mononuclear cells (PBMCs), obtained when the disease was refractory, from a patient treated with antithyroid drugs. These receptors were collected from a female donor with Graves disease.

This clonotype was seen more than once but under ten times. The rearrangement uses TRBV13 and TRBJ1-1; D unclear. The CDR3 is made up of 13 amino acids. With 5 bases removed from V and 5 bases from J, the gap between germline ends came to 12 bases. The germline V gene has CDR1 PRHDT and CDR2 FYEKMQ (reference sequence). CDR3 amino acids: CASSPPMRTEAFF. Written as DNA, the CDR3 is TGTGCCAGCAGCCCCCCAATGAGGACTGAAGCTTTCTTT.

Notes on this clonotype: Given a much more abundant clone one base away, this may be a read error. CDR3 coding DNA: TGTGCCAGCAGTTACGTGGGCTCCACGGGCCAAGAGACCCAGCACTTC. Translation: CASSYVGSTGQETQHF. The chain combines TRBV6-5 with TRBJ2-5; D remains unclear. The germline V gene has CDR1 MNHEY and CDR2 SVGAGI. This CDR3 has 16 amino acids.

This clonotype has ten or more counts. The chain is built from TRBV27 and TRBJ1-1, with D unresolved. The CDR3 sequence is 13 residues long. V was clipped by 1 base and J by 3 bases, with 6 bases between them. Germline assignment: CDR1 MNHEY and CDR2 SMNVEV (reference sequence). The chain's CDR3 is CASSLYEYTEAFF. The CDR3 bases are TGTGCCAGCAGTTTATACGAATACACTGAAGCTTTCTTT.

The chain joins TRBV5-1 to TRBJ2-2; 12 nucleotides match TRBD1. The V gene end was trimmed by 2 bases and the J gene end by 2 bases; junction bases not matched to a gene: 4. Germline CDR1 reads SGHRS; CDR2 reads YFSETQ. The CDR3 has 17 residues. The CDR3 spells CASSFGTGGHNTGELFF. Here the CDR3 DNA reads TGCGCCAGCAGCTTCGGGACAGGGGGCCATAACACCGGGGAGCTGTTTTTT.

This clonotype came up many times. The chain joins TRBV20-1 to TRBJ2-7; D is uncertain. Trimming shortened V by 3 bases and J by 2 bases, and 8 bases separated the two germline ends. Germline V gene data show CDR1 as DFQATT and CDR2 as SNEGSKA (reference sequence). The CDR3 contains 12 residues. CDR3 DNA: TGCAGTGCTAGGGCCGGAGCCTACGAGCAGTACTTC. It yields the protein CSARAGAYEQYF.

This rearrangement joins TRBV9 to TRBJ1-4; D gene unclear. Looked up from germline, CDR1 is SGDLS and CDR2 is YYNGEE. Trimming stripped 3 bases from V and 0 bases from J, with 9 bases between. The CDR3 is made up of 15 amino acids. CDR3 in DNA: TGTGCCAGCAGCGCTAGATGGTCAACTAATGAAAAACTGTTTTTT. Translated: CASSARWSTNEKLFF.

This clonotype was seen ten or more times. This rearrangement joins TRBV6-1 to TRBJ2-1; TRBD2 matches at 7 bases. J was trimmed by 3 bases and V by 2 bases; bases with no gene match: 1. This CDR3 is built from 14 residues. Germline CDR1 and CDR2: MNHNS and SASEGT. CDR3 amino acids: CASSERDYYNEQFF. CDR3 DNA: TGTGCCAGCAGTGAACGGGACTACTACAATGAGCAGTTCTTC.

In its sample, this clonotype was seen a few times. The V and J genes are TRBV5-5 and TRBJ1-2; perhaps TRBD1 as D (5 bases). CDR1 is SGHKS, CDR2 YYEKEE, per germline (reference sequence). The V end was cut by 0 bases, the J end by 5 bases, with 14 bases between. CDR3 length: 15 residues. CDR3 region: CASSLEALGGYGYTF. CDR3 in DNA: TGTGCCAGCAGCTTGGAGGCTCTGGGGGGGTATGGCTACACCTTC.

The V and J genes are TRBV18 and TRBJ1-1; 7 nucleotides agree with TRBD1. CDR3 length: 15 residues. Germline V gives CDR1 KGHSH, CDR2 LQKENI. V lost 3 bases to trimming and J lost 3 bases; unmatched junction nucleotides: 7. This chain's CDR3 is CASSPWEGADTEAFF. The CDR3 coding sequence is TGTGCCAGCTCACCCTGGGAGGGGGCGGACACTGAAGCTTTCTTT.

The chain carries TRBV6-1 and TRBJ2-2, with a weak D call TRBD2 (5 bases). Per germline, CDR1 MNHNS and CDR2 SASEGT. Trimming removed 3 bases at V and 7 bases at J, with 18 bases between. CDR3 length: 16 residues. CDR3 DNA sequence: TGTGCCAGCAGTGACCCGGTGGGAGCCGGGAACGGGGAGCTGTTTTTT. This encodes CASSDPVGAGNGELFF.

Remarks on this clonotype: At one boundary the junction diverges from the germline segment, which might be a read error. The CDR3 DNA reads TGTGCCAGCGGCCAAGAATCCGGCAGATTCTACGAGCAGTACTTC. It yields the protein CASGQESGRFYEQYF. The chain uses TRBV14 and TRBJ2-7; D is uncertain. Germline values: CDR1 SGHDN, CDR2 FVKESK. This CDR3 contains 15 residues.

This clonotype was counted a few times. The rearrangement joins TRBV11-2 to TRBJ2-1; D unresolved. The CDR3 runs to 12 residues. Trimming left V 5 bases short and J 6 bases short, with 8 bases between. CDR1 and CDR2 from the germline V gene are SGHAT and FQNNGV. The CDR3 loop is CASSDPGNEQFF. The CDR3 DNA reads as TGTGCCAGCAGCGATCCGGGCAATGAGCAGTTCTTC.

Comments on this clonotype: A much larger clone is a single base away; this may be a read error. The J gene is TRBJ1-2, the V gene TRBV6-5, with D uncertain. Germline loops: CDR1 MNHEY, CDR2 SVGAGI. The CDR3 has 16 residues. The CDR3 sequence: CASSFGISTTHYGYAF. In DNA form, the CDR3 reads TGTGCCAGCAGTTTCGGCATCTCCACGACCCACTATGGCTACGCCTTC.

The V gene is TRBV9, the J gene TRBJ2-5; a weak D match, TRBD2 (6 bases). Germline loops: CDR1 SGDLS, CDR2 YYNGEE. The CDR3 contains 15 residues. Trimming left V 0 bases short and J 3 bases short, with 12 bases between. CDR3 sequence reads: CASSVVLGGEETQYF. CDR3 sequence (DNA): TGTGCCAGCAGCGTAGTTCTCGGGGGAGAAGAGACCCAGTACTTC. Looking up the rest from reference TRBV9 and TRBJ2-5 gives the full variable domain: DSGVTQTPKHLITATGQRVTLRCSPRSGDLSVYWYQQSLDQGLQFLIQYYNGEERAKGNILERFSAQQFPDLHSELNLSSLELGDSALYFCASSVVLGGEETQYFGPGTRLLVL.

In the case of this clonotype: This may arise from a read error, as a much more abundant clone is one base away. The chain joins TRBV5-5 to TRBJ1-2; the D is unclear. The CDR3 runs to 12 residues. V lost 6 bases, J lost 8 bases, and 14 bases lay in between. Germline assignment: CDR1 SGHKS and CDR2 YYEKEE (reference sequence). The CDR3, as DNA: TGTGCCAGCACCTCACCCCGGGAGGGCTACACCTTC. It translates to CASTSPREGYTF.

This clonotype appeared a few times. This chain uses TRBV4-1 with TRBJ1-5; D might be TRBD1 (6 bases). Trimming cost V 1 base and J 4 bases, with 8 bases left between them. The CDR3 length is 14 residues. Germline lookup yields CDR1 MGHRA and CDR2 YSYEKL. The CDR3 sequence: CASSQGQANQPQHF. The CDR3 nucleotides read TGCGCCAGCAGCCAAGGACAGGCGAATCAGCCCCAGCATTTT.

This clonotype occurred many times. V usage is TRBV30 and J usage is TRBJ2-7; unclear D gene. This CDR3 has 14 amino acids. V was clipped by 0 bases and J by 0 bases, with 9 bases between them. Looked up from germline, CDR1 is GTSNPN and CDR2 is SVGIG (reference sequence). For the CDR3, the DNA is TGTGCCTGGAGTGTACATGATTCCTCCTACGAGCAGTACTTC. Residues: CAWSVHDSSYEQYF.

Only a few counts were recorded for this clonotype. The V gene is TRBV20-1, the J gene TRBJ1-2; possibly TRBD1 for D (6 bases). Trimming removed 2 bases at V and 7 bases at J, with 20 bases between. Germline V gene sequence: CDR1 DFQATT, CDR2 SNEGSKA (reference sequence). This CDR3 has 15 residues. The CDR3 region has the DNA TGCAGTGCTAGACCCCAGGGACCGGGGGCTGGTGGCTACACCTTC. Amino acids: CSARPQGPGAGGYTF.

The genes are TRBV19 and TRBJ1-4, with 9 bases fitting TRBD1. V trimming: 2 bases; J trimming: 0 bases; junction bases outside the gene matches: 4. CDR1 is LNHDA and CDR2 is SQIVND in the germline V gene (reference sequence). The CDR3 is made up of 17 amino acids. CDR3 amino acids: CASSIWGQGTTNEKLFF. The CDR3 DNA reads TGTGCCAGTAGTATATGGGGACAGGGTACAACTAATGAAAAACTGTTTTTT.

This clonotype has just a few counts. V and J are TRBV6-1 and TRBJ1-1; D not certain. Germline CDR1 is MNHNS and CDR2 is SASEGT. V gave up 4 bases and J gave up 11 bases, with 14 bases separating them. The CDR3 spans 12 residues. CDR3 sequence: CASSVTRDSAFF. DNA for the CDR3: TGTGCCAGCAGTGTTACCCGGGATTCTGCTTTCTTT.